Sequencing of this T cell receptor (beta chain) was carried out in a study of neurological immune-mediated disorders. The cDNA came from 5'RACE, which used 10-nucleotide random UMIs. Every sequencing run gave over 180 million TCR-beta sequences, taken from 15-18 subjects. Using its own MiXCR run on the 5' RACE reads, TCRdb lists one record per CDR3 protein. The table shows approximately 36,000 distinct CDR3 sequences, with around 10% occurring only once. This clonotype was recorded at least ten times. The CDR3 runs to 15 residues. Looked up from germline, CDR1 is MNHEY and CDR2 is SMNVEV (reference sequence). V lost 6 bases and J 7 bases, leaving 16 bases between the germline ends. Time point meaning: technical triplicate 1.

This TCR came from a man in his sixties with HTLV-1-associated myelopathy (HAM/TSP). The V call is TRBV27, the J call TRBJ1-6; D is perhaps TRBD1 (6 bases). The sample consisted of PBMCs. The CDR3 sequence: CASSLTGLENSPLHF. CDR3 DNA: TGTGCCAGCAGCCTGACAGGTTTGGAGAATTCACCCCTCCACTTT.